This is a list of T cell receptor beta chains from one sample in a study of blood T cells in healthy people across ages. TCRdb re-called the 5' RACE reads through MiXCR, storing one row per CDR3 protein. The sample lists a few hundred thousand distinct CDR3 sequences; around 29% were seen once. The sequenced sample was blood. These receptors originate from a woman between 65 and 79 years old in good health. CDR3s include the opening cysteine and the closing phenylalanine or tryptophan. The D gene is left open where the match is weak. Clone size is shown for a subset of rows, as once, few, many or a class of expanded clone.

v_call	d_call	j_call	clone_size	cdr3_nt	cdr3_aa
TRBV27	TRBD2	TRBJ2-4	.	TGTGCCAGCAGTTTATCTAGCGGGAGGCGCGGGGCCAAAAACATTCAGTACTTC	CASSLSSGRRGAKNIQYF
TRBV2	.	TRBJ2-3	.	TGTGCCAGCAGGGAGGGCTACACAGATACGCAGTATTTT	CASREGYTDTQYF
TRBV20-1	TRBD2	TRBJ2-5	.	TGCAGTGCTAGAGGGTGGGCTAGCGGGGGACCTAAAGAGACCCAGTACTTC	CSARGWASGGPKETQYF
TRBV9	.	TRBJ2-7	.	TGTGCCAGCAGCGCAGGAGACGGGACCTACGAGCAGTACTTC	CASSAGDGTYEQYF
TRBV5-5	TRBD1	TRBJ2-1	.	TGTGCCAGCAGGGTGAGAGGACAGGTCTACGACAATGAGCAGTTCTTC	CASRVRGQVYDNEQFF
TRBV28	.	TRBJ1-2	.	TGTGCCAGCAGTACGGGACCGCCCTTGGAGGGCTACACCTTC	CASSTGPPLEGYTF
TRBV7-2	.	TRBJ2-5	few	TGTGCCAGCAGCTTACCTGATGGGGGGAGCAATGAGCGGTTCTTC	CASSLPDGGSNERFF
TRBV7-2	.	TRBJ2-7	.	TGTGCCAGCAGCTTTGGGGACGTCGACGAGCAGTACTTC	CASSFGDVDEQYF
TRBV5-1	.	TRBJ2-2	.	TGCGCCAGCAGCCAAGGGGGAGCCGGGGAGCTGTTTTTT	CASSQGGAGELFF
TRBV21-1	.	TRBJ2-1	once	TGTGCCAGCAGAACCGGACTAGCGGGGGTCCCGTGCTCCTACAATGAGCAGTTCTTC	CASRTGLAGVPCSYNEQFF
TRBV29-1	.	TRBJ1-1	many	TGCAGCGTTGGTAAGGGTTTGAACACTGAAGCTTTCTTT	CSVGKGLNTEAFF
TRBV18	.	TRBJ2-7	.	TGTGCCAGCTCACGCGCCCCGCCCGGGGTCGAGCACGAGCAGTACTTC	CASSRAPPGVEHEQYF
TRBV20-1	.	TRBJ2-4	.	TGCAGTGCTAGAAGGCAGTTTAGAAACATTCAGTACTTC	CSARRQFRNIQYF
TRBV29-1	TRBD1	TRBJ2-2	many	TGCAGCGTTGAAGAAAGGAGACAGGGTATCGTCACCGGGGAGCTGTTTTTT	CSVEERRQGIVTGELFF
TRBV20-1	TRBD1	TRBJ1-5	.	TGCAGTGCTAGCCGACAAAGAACGGGGACAGTTAGCAATCAGCCCCAACATTTT	CSASRQRTGTVSNQPQHF
TRBV6-2/TRBV6-3	.	TRBJ2-3	once	TGTGCCAGCACTCTAGCAGATACGCAGTATTTT	CASTLADTQYF
TRBV5-6	.	TRBJ2-3	.	TGTGCCAGCAGGCTGGCGGCGCGCACAGATACGCAGTATTTT	CASRLAARTDTQYF
TRBV29-1	.	TRBJ1-1	.	TGCAGCGTAATTCGGGGCAACACTGAAGCTTTCTTT	CSVIRGNTEAFF
TRBV28	.	TRBJ2-5	.	TGTGCCAGAAGCCTCTTAGGGGGCCAAGAGACCCAGTACTTC	CARSLLGGQETQYF
TRBV27	TRBD2	TRBJ2-7	few	TGTGCCAGCAGTTTGGCGGGAGACCTTTACGGGCAGTACTTC	CASSLAGDLYGQYF
TRBV7-3	.	TRBJ2-6	few	TGTGCCAGCAGCTTGAGGGGCGGGTCTGGGGCCAACGTCCTGACTTTC	CASSLRGGSGANVLTF
TRBV7-2	TRBD2	TRBJ2-7	.	TGTGCCAGCAGAGTAGCGGGAGAAGGCGAGCAGTACTTC	CASRVAGEGEQYF
TRBV10-3	.	TRBJ2-5	few	TGTGCCACCGGGCGATCCCAAGAGACCCAGTACTTC	CATGRSQETQYF
TRBV4-1	.	TRBJ2-5	.	TGCGCCAGCAGCCAAGGAGTAGGGAACCAAGAGACCCAGTACTTC	CASSQGVGNQETQYF
TRBV2	TRBD1	TRBJ2-7	.	TGTGCCAGCAGTATAAAGGACAGGGCGTACGAGCAGTACTTC	CASSIKDRAYEQYF
TRBV20-1	.	TRBJ2-1	.	TGCAGTGCTAGCCGGGAGTCATACAATGAGCAGTTCTTC	CSASRESYNEQFF
TRBV20-1	TRBD1	TRBJ2-1	.	TGCAGTGCTACCCTAATGGGACAGGGGCAAGATGAGCAGTTCTTC	CSATLMGQGQDEQFF
TRBV27	TRBD1	TRBJ1-1	many	TGTGCCAGCAGTCCTCAGACAGGGGAAAGAGCGACTGAAGCTTTCTTT	CASSPQTGERATEAFF
TRBV27	TRBD1	TRBJ1-2	.	TGTGCCAGCAGTTCCTCCGGGACAGGGTGGGGCTACACCTTC	CASSSSGTGWGYTF
TRBV27	.	TRBJ2-5	few	TGTGCCTGCAGTTTCAGGGGGAGGGCCTATGAAGAGACCCAGTACTTC	CACSFRGRAYEETQYF
TRBV5-6	TRBD1	TRBJ1-2	few	TGTGCCAGCAGCTTGACCAGGGGGCAAAACTATGGCTACACCTTC	CASSLTRGQNYGYTF
TRBV5-1	TRBD1	TRBJ1-2	.	TGCGCCAGCAGCCACGCAACCGGGACAGCATATGGCTACACCTTC	CASSHATGTAYGYTF
TRBV10-3	.	TRBJ2-1	.	TGTGCCACCAAACCGGGGGCCAATGAGCAGTTCTTC	CATKPGANEQFF
TRBV4-2	.	TRBJ2-2	.	TGTGCCAGCAGCCAATCCCAATGGGCGGGAACCGGGGAGCTGTTTTTT	CASSQSQWAGTGELFF
TRBV6-5	TRBD1	TRBJ2-6	.	TGTGCCAGCAGTTACTGGGCAGGGGGCGCCCCTGGGGCCAACGTCCTGACTTTC	CASSYWAGGAPGANVLTF
TRBV12-3/TRBV12-4	TRBD2	TRBJ2-1	.	TGTGCCAGCAGTTTTAGCGGGAGGGGGGATGAGCAGTTCTTC	CASSFSGRGDEQFF
TRBV29-1	.	TRBJ1-4	.	TGCAGCGTTGGCCCGCAGGGGTCGAGGGAAAAACTGTTTTTT	CSVGPQGSREKLFF
TRBV29-1	.	TRBJ2-1	.	TGCAGCGGCGGGCCGCATGGAGATAGGCAGTTCTTC	CSGGPHGDRQFF
TRBV20-1	TRBD2	TRBJ2-3	few	TGCAGTGCGGTACTAGCGGAGTGGGTCACAGATACGCAGTATTTT	CSAVLAEWVTDTQYF
TRBV7-9	TRBD1	TRBJ2-5	medium-sized	TGTGCCAGCAGCCCTACCGGGACAGCGCTGGGGGCCCAGTACTTC	CASSPTGTALGAQYF
TRBV5-1	.	TRBJ2-3	.	TGCGCCAGCAGCTTGGGGGTCCAATCCACAGATACGCAGTATTTT	CASSLGVQSTDTQYF
TRBV5-6	.	TRBJ1-2	few	TGTGCCAGCAGCTTGGGGGAAACGGCGCGAGGCTACACCTTC	CASSLGETARGYTF
TRBV20-1	TRBD2	TRBJ2-5	.	TGCAGTGCTCCCGACTTGAGTAGCGGGATTGAGACCCAGTACTTC	CSAPDLSSGIETQYF
TRBV5-1	TRBD1	TRBJ2-5	.	TGCGCCAGCAGCATATTACAGGGGCAAGAGACTCAGTACTTC	CASSILQGQETQYF
TRBV10-3	.	TRBJ2-5	many	TGTGCCATCAGTGAATTAAGAGAGACCCAGTACTTC	CAISELRETQYF
TRBV11-2	TRBD1	TRBJ2-1	.	TGTGCCAGCAGCTCCGGGACAGGGAGACGCTTTAGCTCCTACAATGAGCAGTTCTTC	CASSSGTGRRFSSYNEQFF
TRBV7-8	.	TRBJ2-7	.	TGTGCCAGCAGCACTTCGGGAGCCTACGAGCAGTACTTC	CASSTSGAYEQYF
TRBV7-2	.	TRBJ2-7	few	TGTGCCAGCAGCTTAGCTCGCTCCTACGAGCAGTACTTC	CASSLARSYEQYF
TRBV29-1	TRBD1	TRBJ2-7	.	TGCAGCATTTTGACAGGGTCCTACGAGCAGTACTTC	CSILTGSYEQYF
TRBV28	.	TRBJ2-7	few	TGTGCCAGCAGTTTAAAAAGGGATCTCTTGGGGCAGTACTTC	CASSLKRDLLGQYF
TRBV14	.	TRBJ2-5	.	TGTGCCAGCACCCAGAAGGGGGGGAAGGAAGAGACCCAGTACTTC	CASTQKGGKEETQYF
TRBV7-2	.	TRBJ2-1	few	TGTGCCAGCAGCTTTAGACACCCCTCTGGGAATGAGCAGTTCTTC	CASSFRHPSGNEQFF
TRBV21-1	.	TRBJ2-3	few	TGTGCCAGCAGCAAAGAGCGGGGCCGCACAGATACGCAGTATTTT	CASSKERGRTDTQYF